The present T cell receptor (beta chain) was sequenced within a study of T cells in Graves' hyperthyroidism and ophthalmopathy. Study outcomes and limitations: A model built on 13 V-J features separated ophthalmopathy from stable hyperthyroidism.

Clinicians diagnosed patients from clinical symptoms, serum thyroxine and TRAb, thyroid ultrasound and orbital computed tomography. Fresh peripheral blood, roughly 9.8 ml of it, supplied the PBMCs. With regard to this clonotype: Its antigen remains unknown.

The CDR3 runs to 14 residues. Trimming shortened V by 6 bases and J by 0 bases, and 9 bases separated the two germline ends. Amplification of TCR beta CDR3 regions was performed using RNA transcripts as template. The HTBI set primed first-round TCR CDR3 RT-PCR. TCRdb itself ran the multiplex PCR reads through MiXCR, one entry per CDR3 protein. The sample contains about 680,000 distinct CDR3 sequences, about 35% of which appear only once. Sequences were obtained from blood. The sequence was collected from a woman in her thirties or forties with Graves' hyperthyroidism. The V gene is TRBV12-3 or TRBV12-4, the J gene TRBJ1-3; weak D call: TRBD1 (5 bases). The CDR3 is CASSGGFSGNTIYF. The CDR3 DNA is TGTGCCAGCAGCGGGGGATTCTCTGGAAACACCATATATTTT.